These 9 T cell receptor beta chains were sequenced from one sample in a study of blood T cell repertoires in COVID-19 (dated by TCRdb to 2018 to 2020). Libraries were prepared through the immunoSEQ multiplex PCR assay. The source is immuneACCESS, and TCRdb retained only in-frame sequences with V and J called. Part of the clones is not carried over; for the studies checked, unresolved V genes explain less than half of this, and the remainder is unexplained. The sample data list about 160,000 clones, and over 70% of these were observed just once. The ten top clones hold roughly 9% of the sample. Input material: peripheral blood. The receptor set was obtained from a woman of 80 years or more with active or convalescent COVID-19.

DNA of the CDR3: TGTGCCAGCAGCTCAGCCTACGGGACATCTACCGGGGAGCTGTTTTTT. Amino acids: CASSSAYGTSTGELFF. V gene TRBV7-2 combines with J gene TRBJ2-2; maybe TRBD1 (6 bases). Germline CDR1 is SGHTA and CDR2 is FQGNSA. Trimming pared 4 bases from V and 5 bases from J, leaving 17 bases between. This CDR3 is 16 amino acids long.

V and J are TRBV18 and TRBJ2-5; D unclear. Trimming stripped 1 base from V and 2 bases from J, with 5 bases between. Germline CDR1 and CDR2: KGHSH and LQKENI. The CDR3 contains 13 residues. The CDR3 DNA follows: TGTGCCAGCTCACCACAGGAGCAAGAGACCCAGTACTTC. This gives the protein CASSPQEQETQYF.

CDR3 coding DNA: TGTGCCAGCAGCGTAGCAGGGGAGGGGGAGACCCAGTACTTC. Translating gives CASSVAGEGETQYF. The chain carries TRBV9 and TRBJ2-5; D possibly corresponds to TRBD2 (7 bases). The CDR3 covers 14 residues. Between the trimmed V and J ends, which lost 0 bases and 5 bases, there was a span of 11 bases. The germline gives CDR1 SGDLS, CDR2 YYNGEE.

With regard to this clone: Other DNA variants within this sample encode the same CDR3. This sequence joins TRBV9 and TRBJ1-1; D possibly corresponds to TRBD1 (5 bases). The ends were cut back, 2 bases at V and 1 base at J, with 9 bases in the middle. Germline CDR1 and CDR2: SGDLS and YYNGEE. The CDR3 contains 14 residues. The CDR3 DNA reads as TGTGCCAGCAGCGTCGACGGGGGGAACACTGAAGCTTTCTTT. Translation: CASSVDGGNTEAFF.

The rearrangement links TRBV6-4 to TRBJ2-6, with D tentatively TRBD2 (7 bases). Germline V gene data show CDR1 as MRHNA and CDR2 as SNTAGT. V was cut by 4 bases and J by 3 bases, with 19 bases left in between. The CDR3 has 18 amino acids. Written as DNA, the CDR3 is TGTGCCAGCAGTGGGGGGGGCTTGACCGGCCGTGGGGCCAACGTCCTGACTTTC. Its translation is CASSGGGLTGRGANVLTF.

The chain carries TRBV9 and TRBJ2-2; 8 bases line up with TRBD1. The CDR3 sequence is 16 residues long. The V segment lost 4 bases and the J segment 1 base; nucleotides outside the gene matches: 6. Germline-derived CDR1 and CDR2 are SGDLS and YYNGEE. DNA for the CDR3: TGTGCCAGCAGCTCAATGGGACAGGTGAACACCGGGGAGCTGTTTTTT. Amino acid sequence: CASSSMGQVNTGELFF.

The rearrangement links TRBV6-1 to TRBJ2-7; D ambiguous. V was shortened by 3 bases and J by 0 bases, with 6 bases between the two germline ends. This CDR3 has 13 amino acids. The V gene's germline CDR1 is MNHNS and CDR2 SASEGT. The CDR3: CASSETGSYEQYF. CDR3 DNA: TGTGCCAGCAGTGAGACTGGCTCCTACGAGCAGTACTTC.

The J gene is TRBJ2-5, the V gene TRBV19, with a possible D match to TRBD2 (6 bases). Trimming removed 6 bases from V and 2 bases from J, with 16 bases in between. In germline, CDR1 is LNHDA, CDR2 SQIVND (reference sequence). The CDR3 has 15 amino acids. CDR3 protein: CASRPSATNQETQYF. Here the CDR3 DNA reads TGTGCCAGTAGGCCTAGCGCAACAAATCAAGAGACCCAGTACTTC.

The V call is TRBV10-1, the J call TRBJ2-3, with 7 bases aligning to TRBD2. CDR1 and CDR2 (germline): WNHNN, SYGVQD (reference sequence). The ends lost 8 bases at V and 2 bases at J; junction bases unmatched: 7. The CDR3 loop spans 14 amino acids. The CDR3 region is CASRAGHDTDTQYF. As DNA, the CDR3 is TGCGCCAGCCGAGCGGGGCATGACACAGATACGCAGTATTTT.